The source of this T cell receptor beta chain is a study of shared clonotypes between healthy human individuals. As for the study in general: A couple of women and a few men aged 18 to 49 made up the donors. Study-level results: Naive CD4 clonotypes were shared across a handful of donors at around 5%. Sequencing depth was predicted to influence how clonotypes are shared among donors.

Worth noting for this clone: Its antigen is as yet unknown.

TCRdb's table, derived via immunoSEQ multiplex PCR, lists solely in-frame clones and lacks some. Of millions of clones listed, more than 90% are singletons. The CDR3 contains 18 residues. V dropped 2 bases and J dropped 2 bases, with 18 bases sitting between them. Germline CDR1 and CDR2: SGHDN and FVKESK. The chain joins TRBV14 to TRBJ1-4; tentatively, D is TRBD1 (6 bases). The TCR comes from a young man in good health. Sequencing was carried out using naive CD4+ T cells sorted from blood. This sample's subset: CD45RA+ positively selected. The CDR3, as DNA: TGTGCCAGCAGCCAACATCCTCTCCTACAGGGTACTAATGAAAAACTGTTTTTT. It yields the protein CASSQHPLLQGTNEKLFF.